The next 28 T cell receptor beta chains were all read from a single sample in a study of regulatory T cells in long-lasting Graves disease. Sample time point: newly diagnosed GD, antithyroid drugs for less than 3 months. RNA from PBMCs was the source of the TCR library. Building of the TCR beta libraries involved iRepertoire HTBI primers and Arm-PCR of CDR3 regions. TCRdb recomputed calls from the multiplex PCR reads with MiXCR, one row per CDR3 protein. The table lists 400,000 to 550,000 distinct CDR3 sequences, about 17% of them singletons. The same sample was also studied in work on T cells in Graves' hyperthyroidism and ophthalmopathy.

Source: peripheral blood mononuclear cells (PBMCs), taken at new diagnosis, from a patient treated with antithyroid drugs. The receptors originated from a woman aged 18-35 years with Graves disease.

This clonotype was seen many times. The rearrangement uses TRBV28 and TRBJ2-2, with D possibly TRBD1 on 7 matching bases. Between the trimmed V and J ends, which lost 6 bases and 7 bases, there was a span of 12 bases. The CDR3 has 13 amino acids. Germline values: CDR1 MDHEN, CDR2 SYDVKM. CDR3 amino acids: CASRPGGSGELFF. As DNA, the CDR3 is TGTGCCAGCAGACCAGGGGGGAGCGGGGAGCTGTTTTTT.

This clonotype was seen a few times. The chain employs TRBV5-4 and TRBJ1-3; D call uncertain. Between the trimmed V and J ends, which lost 0 bases and 2 bases, there was a span of 6 bases. The CDR3 extends over 14 amino acids. From germline, CDR1 is SGHNT and CDR2 YYREEE (reference sequence). The CDR3 sequence is CASSLVGAGNTIYF. Here the CDR3 DNA reads TGTGCCAGCAGCTTGGTTGGGGCTGGAAACACCATATATTTT.

This rearrangement joins TRBV4-3 to TRBJ2-7; tentatively, D is TRBD1 or TRBD2 (5 bases each). Germline V gene sequence: CDR1 LGHNA, CDR2 YSLEER. V gave up 1 base and J gave up 7 bases, with 17 bases separating them. There are 15 residues in the CDR3. The CDR3 region is CASSQVGTQVGEQYF. CDR3 sequence (DNA): TGCGCCAGCAGCCAAGTCGGGACCCAAGTGGGGGAGCAGTACTTC.

This clonotype has just a few counts. The gene calls are TRBV27 and TRBJ1-2, with a possible D match to TRBD1 (5 bases). The germline V and J ends were trimmed by 3 bases and 4 bases, with 15 bases remaining between them. This CDR3 spans 15 amino acids. Germline CDR1 MNHEY, CDR2 SMNVEV (reference sequence). The CDR3 DNA reads as TGTGCCAGCAGTTTTAGCCAGGGACCTTCCTATGGCTACACCTTC. Translating it yields CASSFSQGPSYGYTF.

This clonotype was counted many times. The chain combines TRBV20-1 with TRBJ2-1; 10 nucleotides line up with TRBD2. The CDR3 consists of 15 residues. V dropped 1 base and J dropped 2; count of bases not matched to a gene: 2. Germline V CDR1 and CDR2: DFQATT, SNEGSKA (reference sequence). CDR3 bases: TGCAGTGCTAGAGTGAGCGGGAGGGCCTACAATGAGCAGTTCTTC. It is translated as CSARVSGRAYNEQFF.

In this sample, this clonotype turned up many times. The V and J genes are TRBV15 and TRBJ2-1; 9 bases map to TRBD2. Losses at the gene ends were 0 bases for V and 7 bases for J; bases not matched to a gene: 7. The CDR3 has 16 residues. Germline loops: CDR1 LNHNV, CDR2 YYDKDF (reference sequence). This CDR3 reads CATSRDGLAGSNEQFF. In nucleotides, the CDR3 is TGTGCCACCAGCAGAGATGGGCTAGCGGGATCGAATGAGCAGTTCTTC.

This clonotype was detected ten times or more. The V and J genes are TRBV6-1 and TRBJ2-1; D may match TRBD1 or TRBD2 (5 bases each). V was shortened by 6 bases and J by 6 bases, with 24 bases between the two germline ends. This CDR3 has 17 residues. Germline V gene data show CDR1 as MNHNS and CDR2 as SASEGT. The CDR3 protein is CASSSTVGVGGGNEQFF. In DNA, the CDR3 is TGTGCCAGCAGCTCTACTGTAGGAGTGGGTGGGGGCAATGAGCAGTTCTTC.

In its sample, this clonotype was seen many times. The chain has TRBV11-2 and TRBJ2-7; D gene unclear. V dropped 5 bases and J dropped 5 bases, with 7 bases sitting between them. In germline, CDR1 is SGHAT, CDR2 FQNNGV. The CDR3 runs to 11 residues. CDR3 sequence reads: CASSPRDEQYF. In DNA form, the CDR3 reads TGTGCCAGCAGCCCTAGGGACGAGCAGTACTTC.

This chain joins TRBV6-2 or TRBV6-3 and TRBJ2-5; perhaps TRBD1 as D (5 bases). Germline CDR1 and CDR2: MNHEY and SVGEGT. The CDR3 is 14 residues long. Trimming removed 4 bases from V and 2 bases from J, with 11 bases in between. CDR3 DNA: TGTGCCAGCAGTTCCGCTTCAGGGCAAGAGACCCAGTACTTC. Translating gives CASSSASGQETQYF.

This chain connects TRBV10-3 to TRBJ2-3, with D perhaps given as TRBD1 or TRBD2 (5 bases each). This CDR3 has 14 amino acids. The V end lost 7 bases, the J end lost 3 bases, and 14 bases lay between the germline ends. Germline V gene data show CDR1 as ENHRY and CDR2 as SYGVKD. CDR3 loop: CAITTGRRTDTQYF. The DNA of the CDR3 is TGTGCCATCACTACGGGGCGCCGAACAGATACGCAGTATTTT.

J is TRBJ2-5 and V is TRBV2, with TRBD2 identical over 12 bases. With 5 bases clipped from V and 1 base from J, the junction kept 14 bases outside the gene matches. The CDR3 is made up of 19 amino acids. Germline loops: CDR1 SNHLY, CDR2 FYNNEI. The CDR3 spells CASSYRASGRAGSQETQYF. The CDR3 nucleotides are TGTGCCAGCAGTTATAGGGCTAGCGGGAGGGCCGGGAGCCAAGAGACCCAGTACTTC.

This clonotype was picked up many times. The chain links TRBV28 to TRBJ2-3; 11 bases are a match to TRBD2. Unmatched junction bases numbered 7, after V lost 5 bases and J lost 0 bases. This CDR3 is built from 17 residues. Germline CDR1 MDHEN, CDR2 SYDVKM. For the CDR3, the DNA is TGTGCCAGCAGTCCGCCGGGACTAGCGGCTAGCACAGATACGCAGTATTTT. Its translation: CASSPPGLAASTDTQYF.

The chain carries TRBV30 and TRBJ2-1, with a tentative D call TRBD2 (5 bases). The V and J ends lost 3 bases and 8 bases respectively, with 20 bases between them. Germline V gene lookup returns CDR1 GTSNPN and CDR2 SVGIG (reference sequence). This CDR3 comprises 15 residues. CDR3 residues: CAWRGSLGSWDEQFF. Written as DNA, the CDR3 is TGTGCCTGGAGGGGATCTTTGGGGAGTTGGGATGAGCAGTTCTTC.

The chain couples TRBV24-1 to TRBJ2-1; D is unclear. Looked up from germline, CDR1 is KGHDR and CDR2 is SFDVKD. The CDR3 runs to 11 residues. V dropped 5 bases and J dropped 8 bases, with 6 bases sitting between them. The CDR3 sequence is CATSGVDEQFF. CDR3 DNA: TGTGCCACCAGTGGAGTTGATGAGCAGTTCTTC.

The chain has TRBV9 and TRBJ2-5, with D unclear. The germline V gene has CDR1 SGDLS and CDR2 YYNGEE. Deletions cut 0 bases from V and 2 bases from J, with 11 bases between. This CDR3 has 15 amino acids. In DNA form, the CDR3 reads TGTGCCAGCAGCGTAGCGGGCAGCCTTCAAGAGACCCAGTACTTC. It is translated as CASSVAGSLQETQYF.

To note about this clonotype: This may arise from a read error, as a much more abundant clone is one base away. CDR3 nucleotide sequence: TGTACCAGCAGCTCCCTCCCGCGAAGCGGGAGGGGTCAGTACTTC. Protein product: CTSSSLPRSGRGQYF. The chain couples TRBV7-2 to TRBJ2-7; the match to TRBD2 covers 10 bases. CDR3 size: 15 residues. Germline CDR1 and CDR2: SGHTA and FQGNSA. After removal of 4 bases from V and 10 bases from J, the junction contained 13 bases not matched to a gene.

In this sample, this clonotype turned up a few times. The chain combines TRBV29-1 with TRBJ2-1, with 13 bases aligning to TRBD2. V was pared by 7 bases and J by 8 bases, with 5 bases of the junction left unmatched. The CDR3 spans 13 residues. The germline V gene has CDR1 SQVTM and CDR2 ANQGSEA. The CDR3 sequence is CSDGLAGVYEQFF. CDR3 nucleotides: TGCAGCGATGGACTAGCGGGAGTCTATGAGCAGTTCTTC.

This clonotype was counted ten times or more. This chain connects TRBV7-9 to TRBJ1-2, with TRBD1 identical over 7 bases. V was pared by 5 bases and J by 8 bases, with 14 bases of the junction left unmatched. The CDR3 is 15 amino acids. Germline V gene lookup returns CDR1 SEHNR and CDR2 FQNEAQ (reference sequence). CDR3 residues: CASSSPGQLAGGYTF. The CDR3 DNA follows: TGTGCCAGCAGCAGCCCGGGACAGTTGGCAGGAGGCTACACCTTC.

This clonotype was picked up many times. V and J are TRBV6-2 or TRBV6-3 and TRBJ2-3, with 10 bases fitting TRBD2. The V and J ends lost 2 bases and 4 bases, in that order; junction bases with no gene match: 18. The germline gives CDR1 MNHEY, CDR2 SVGEGT. The CDR3 sequence is 20 residues long. Here the CDR3 DNA reads TGTGCCAGCAGTTACACCCTGGTAGCGTCTAGCGGGAGTTCTCCAGATACGCAGTATTTT. Its translation is CASSYTLVASSGSSPDTQYF.

The table lists this clonotype with many counts. V usage is TRBV15 and J usage is TRBJ2-3; a weak D match, TRBD2 (6 bases). Trimming took 0 bases from V and 1 from J, leaving 8 bases between them. The CDR3 spans 15 residues. Germline V gene lookup returns CDR1 LNHNV and CDR2 YYDKDF (reference sequence). In DNA form, the CDR3 reads TGTGCCACCAGCAGAGAACCTAGCGGCACAGATACGCAGTATTTT. This encodes CATSREPSGTDTQYF.

In this sample, this clonotype turned up many times. The J gene is TRBJ2-7, the V gene TRBV29-1; D is ambiguous. Germline lookup yields CDR1 SQVTM and CDR2 ANQGSEA. The CDR3 sequence is 13 residues long. V was shortened by 4 bases and J by 1 base, with 11 bases between the two germline ends. The CDR3 DNA reads TGCAGCGTTGCGCAGAGAATATCCTACGAGCAGTACTTC. It yields the protein CSVAQRISYEQYF.

This clonotype has a count of ten or more. The chain carries TRBV11-3 and TRBJ2-1, with TRBD2 identical over 7 bases. The CDR3 sequence is 13 residues long. From germline, CDR1 is SGHNT and CDR2 YENEEA. V lost 3 bases, J lost 7 bases, and 3 bases stayed unmatched. For the CDR3, the DNA is TGTGCCAGCAGCTTCGGCGGGAGTAATGAGCAGTTCTTC. Its protein is CASSFGGSNEQFF.

This clonotype showed up many times. The chain links TRBV27 to TRBJ2-5; a possible D gene is TRBD2 (6 bases). Germline V gene lookup returns CDR1 MNHEY and CDR2 SMNVEV (reference sequence). The V end was cut by 3 bases, the J end by 4 bases, with 9 bases between. The CDR3 runs to 13 residues. The CDR3 bases are TGTGCCAGCAGTTTTTTGGAGGGAGAGACCCAGTACTTC. Protein sequence: CASSFLEGETQYF.

This clonotype was detected many times. The chain uses TRBV20-1 and TRBJ2-1; the D gene is possibly TRBD2 (5 bases). The CDR3 consists of 13 residues. Per the germline V gene, CDR1 is DFQATT and CDR2 is SNEGSKA (reference sequence). Between the trimmed V and J ends, which lost 5 bases and 8 bases, there was a span of 16 bases. The CDR3 here is CSAPRTYGDEQFF. CDR3 bases: TGCAGTGCTCCGCGCACATACGGGGATGAGCAGTTCTTC.

This clonotype showed up just a few times. The chain's CDR3 is CASGKDRLLGNQPQHF. CDR3 bases: TGTGCCAGTGGAAAGGACAGGTTACTTGGCAATCAGCCCCAGCATTTT. V and J are TRBV19 and TRBJ1-5; 7 nucleotides line up with TRBD1. The CDR3 runs 16 residues. Trimming took 8 bases from V and 2 from J; bases not matched to a gene: 12. Germline-derived CDR1 and CDR2 are LNHDA and SQIVND (reference sequence). The variable domain in full, with the rest retrieved from reference TRBV19 and TRBJ1-5, is DGGITQSPKYLFRKEGQNVTLSCEQNLNHDAMYWYRQDPGQGLRLIYYSQIVNDFQKGDIAEGYSVSREKKESFPLTVTSAQKNPTAFYLCASGKDRLLGNQPQHFGDGTRLSIL.

This clonotype turned up a few times. The chain has TRBV6-2 or TRBV6-3 and TRBJ2-2; 8 bases map to TRBD2. CDR3 size: 17 residues. Per germline, CDR1 MNHEY and CDR2 SVGEGT. Trimming removed 0 bases from V and 7 bases from J; junction bases left unmatched: 10. The CDR3: CASSYSKGGLAVGELFF. In nucleotides, the CDR3 is TGTGCCAGCAGTTACTCGAAGGGAGGACTAGCAGTCGGGGAGCTGTTTTTT.

In its sample, this clonotype was seen a few times. The J gene is TRBJ2-7, the V gene TRBV7-2; no clear D gene. The CDR3 loop spans 16 amino acids. Germline V gene lookup returns CDR1 SGHTA and CDR2 FQGNSA. The V and J ends lost 4 bases and 3 bases respectively, with 19 bases between them. The CDR3 DNA is TGTGCCAGCAGCTCATACCAATCCACCGGGCACTACGAGCAGTACTTC. Amino acids: CASSSYQSTGHYEQYF.

This clonotype was seen ten or more times. The chain combines TRBV7-9 with TRBJ2-2, with no clear D. This CDR3 is built from 17 residues. The V end lost 0 bases, the J end lost 3 bases, and 14 bases lay between the germline ends. Germline V gives CDR1 SEHNR, CDR2 FQNEAQ (reference sequence). CDR3 in amino acids: CASSLAVGPRDTGELFF. DNA for the CDR3: TGTGCCAGCAGCTTAGCTGTTGGGCCTAGAGACACCGGGGAGCTGTTTTTT.